This TCR beta chain was found in a study of cytomegalovirus exposure and HLA in healthy donors. Use of 60 Vbeta and 13 Jbeta primers characterized the PCR. Original processing methods: Later, about 80 million unique TCR beta chains were counted in an analysis, and 10 million to 12 million of them were shared. TCRdb's table, derived via immunoSEQ multiplex PCR, lists solely in-frame clones and lacks some. The V and J calls and the clone size are those of that table, but D and trimming were determined from the DNA. The data hold 120,000 or so clones, with roughly 80% observed a single time. V was cut by 4 bases and J by 7 bases, with 7 bases left in between. The germline V gene encodes CDR1 MDHEN and CDR2 SYDVKM. The CDR3 sequence is 12 residues long.

The chain links TRBV28 to TRBJ1-4, with D possibly TRBD1 on 6 matching bases. This TCR was sampled from a man between 18 and 29 years old in good health and CMV-seropositive. The source material was PBMCs. CDR3 sequence reads: CASSYRAEKLFF. Written as DNA, the CDR3 is TGTGCCAGCAGTTACAGGGCTGAAAAACTGTTTTTT.